This TCR beta chain was documented in a study of CD8+ T cells in alopecia areata. cDNA reverse transcribed from extracted RNA served as the sequencing template. Assay used: immunoSEQ multiplex PCR; TCRdb lists only in-frame clones, some missing. The repertoire holds fewer than 250,000 clones, with around two fifths as singletons. Per the germline V gene, CDR1 is MRHNA and CDR2 is SNTAGT. The CDR3 length is 13 residues. V trimming: 9 bases; J trimming: 6 bases; junction bases outside the gene matches: 8. The treatment denotes: oral pan-JAK inhibitor, 5-10 mg twice daily. Sampling of alopecia areata patients yielded lesional scalp punch biopsies as well as peripheral blood.

This chain connects TRBV6-4 to TRBJ2-1, with 7 nucleotides matching TRBD2. The sample consisted of CD4+ T cells sorted from blood, taken at approximately week 39, from a patient treated with tofacitinib. The source is a human donor with alopecia areata. The chain's CDR3 is CARTGGNSNEQFF. DNA for the CDR3: TGTGCCAGAACGGGGGGTAATAGCAATGAGCAGTTCTTC.